Listed below are T cell receptor beta chains from one sample, sequenced in a study of OX40 agonist ivuxolimab in advanced cancers. The table came from immunoSEQ multiplex PCR; TCRdb's copy has only in-frame clones and leaves some out. The table includes approximately 58,000 clones, under 95% detected once. The material sequenced was CD4+ or CD8+ T cells sorted from blood, taken in a trial of the OX40 agonist ivuxolimab. Source of these receptors: an adult with an advanced solid tumor such as melanoma, head and neck, liver or kidney cancer. Both conserved end residues are part of each CDR3. D genes are given only for firm matches. The size of a clone is reported for some rows only, either as once, few or many, or as a class for expanded clones.

>TRBJ1-4|.|.|TRBV15
CATSRDRGIGEKLFF
TGTGCCACCAGCAGAGATAGGGGAATCGGCGAAAAACTGTTTTTT
>TRBJ1-2|TRBD1|.|TRBV7-9
CASTKQQGANYGYTF
TGTGCCAGCACCAAACAACAGGGGGCGAACTATGGCTACACCTTC
>TRBJ2-1|TRBD2|.|TRBV9
CASSSPGTSGRLDNEQFF
TGTGCCAGCAGCTCCCCCGGGACTAGCGGGAGGTTAGACAATGAGCAGTTCTTC
>TRBJ2-7|.|.|TRBV4-3
CASSPAGKSEQYF
TGCGCCAGCAGCCCGGCCGGTAAGAGCGAGCAGTACTTC
>TRBJ2-7|TRBD2|.|TRBV13
CASSTRGGLAGWYF
TGTGCCAGCAGCACTAGGGGGGGACTAGCCGGATGGTACTTC
>TRBJ2-7|.|.|TRBV10-2
CASSEGRSYEQYF
TGCGCCAGCAGTGAGGGTCGTTCCTACGAGCAGTACTTC
>TRBJ1-1|.|.|TRBV6-5
CANLGGAGEAFF
TGTGCCAACTTAGGGGGGGCGGGTGAAGCTTTCTTT
>TRBJ2-1|TRBD1|.|TRBV6-4
CASSDSRTGVDEQFF
TGTGCCAGCAGTGACTCGCGGACAGGGGTTGATGAGCAGTTCTTC
>TRBJ1-5|.|.|TRBV7-8
CASSLSGGFNQPQHF
TGTGCCAGCAGCCTATCGGGGGGTTTCAATCAGCCCCAGCATTTT
>TRBJ1-2|TRBD1|.|TRBV27
CASSLRGRGGYTF
TGTGCCAGCAGCCTCAGGGGGCGAGGTGGCTACACCTTC
>TRBJ2-2|TRBD1|once|TRBV9
CASSPRTGPTGELFF
TGTGCCAGCAGCCCCCGGACAGGGCCCACCGGGGAGCTGTTTTTT
>TRBJ2-1|.|.|TRBV27
CASSLAGPYNEQFF
TGTGCCAGCAGTTTGGCAGGGCCCTACAATGAGCAGTTCTTC
>TRBJ2-1|TRBD2|.|TRBV10-3
CAISGAGPSYNEQFF
TGTGCCATCAGTGGAGCGGGACCCTCCTACAATGAGCAGTTCTTC
>TRBJ1-5|.|.|TRBV7-6
CASSLYSGSNQPQHF
TGTGCCAGCAGCTTATATTCGGGTAGCAATCAGCCCCAGCATTTT
>TRBJ1-2|.|.|TRBV4-1
CASSQDWSGDTGYTF
TGCGCCAGCAGCCAAGACTGGTCAGGGGATACTGGCTACACCTTC
>TRBJ2-5|TRBD1|.|TRBV5-6
CASSTTGDGETQYF
TGTGCCAGCAGCACGACAGGGGACGGAGAGACCCAGTACTTC
>TRBJ2-5|.|.|TRBV14
CASSQEMESPLRETQYF
TGTGCCAGCAGCCAAGAGATGGAGAGCCCCCTCCGGGAGACCCAGTACTTC
>TRBJ2-7|.|.|TRBV7-6
CASTPGYEQYF
TGTGCCAGCACTCCCGGCTACGAGCAGTACTTC
>TRBJ1-5|.|.|TRBV7-9
CASSLMGQPQHF
TGTGCCAGCAGCTTAATGGGTCAGCCCCAGCATTTT
>TRBJ2-1|TRBD2|.|TRBV7-9
CASSLGGPDEQFF
TGTGCCAGCAGCCTGGGAGGGCCAGATGAGCAGTTCTTC
>TRBJ2-1|TRBD2|.|TRBV7-9
CASSLGGLAGAHEQFF
TGTGCCAGCAGCTTAGGGGGACTAGCGGGAGCACATGAGCAGTTCTTC
>TRBJ1-2|TRBD1|.|TRBV7-9
CASSSDRELYGYTF
TGTGCCAGCAGCTCTGACAGGGAACTCTATGGCTACACCTTC
>TRBJ2-7|TRBD2|once|TRBV11-3
CASSLDLTAGGSYEQYF
TGTGCCAGCAGCTTAGATCTTACAGCGGGAGGTTCCTACGAGCAGTACTTC